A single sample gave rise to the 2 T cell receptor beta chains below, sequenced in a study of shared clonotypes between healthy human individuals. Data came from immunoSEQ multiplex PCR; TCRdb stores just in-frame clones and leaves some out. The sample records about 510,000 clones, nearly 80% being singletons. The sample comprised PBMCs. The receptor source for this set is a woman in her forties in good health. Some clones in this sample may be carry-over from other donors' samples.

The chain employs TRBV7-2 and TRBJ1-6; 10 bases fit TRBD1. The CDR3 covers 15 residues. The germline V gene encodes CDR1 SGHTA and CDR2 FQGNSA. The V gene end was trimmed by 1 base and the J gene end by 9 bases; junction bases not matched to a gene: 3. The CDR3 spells CASSLGGTGASPLHF. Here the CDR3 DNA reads TGTGCCAGCAGCTTAGGGGGGACAGGGGCTTCACCCCTCCACTTT.

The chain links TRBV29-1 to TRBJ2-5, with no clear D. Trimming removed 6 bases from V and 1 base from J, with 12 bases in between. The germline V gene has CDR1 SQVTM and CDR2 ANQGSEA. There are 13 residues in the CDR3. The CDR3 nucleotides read TGCAGCGTCAAAGTGCGTGTCCAAGAGACCCAGTACTTC. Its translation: CSVKVRVQETQYF.